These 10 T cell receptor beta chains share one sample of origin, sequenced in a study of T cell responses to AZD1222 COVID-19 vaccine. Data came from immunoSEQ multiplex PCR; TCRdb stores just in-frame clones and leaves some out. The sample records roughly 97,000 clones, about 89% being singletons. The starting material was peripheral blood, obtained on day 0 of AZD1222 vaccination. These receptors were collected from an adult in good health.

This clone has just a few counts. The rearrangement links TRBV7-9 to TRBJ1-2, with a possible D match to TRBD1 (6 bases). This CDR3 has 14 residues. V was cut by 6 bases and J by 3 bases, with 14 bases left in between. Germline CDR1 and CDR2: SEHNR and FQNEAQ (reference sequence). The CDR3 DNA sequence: TGTGCCAGCAGGTCCCGGGGGGGCGACTATGGCTACACCTTC. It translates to CASRSRGGDYGYTF.

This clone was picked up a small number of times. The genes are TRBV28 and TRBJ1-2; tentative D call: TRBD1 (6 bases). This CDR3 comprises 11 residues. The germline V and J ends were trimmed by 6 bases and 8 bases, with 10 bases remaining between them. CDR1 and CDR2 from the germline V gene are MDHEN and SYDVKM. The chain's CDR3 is CASSSGGGYTF. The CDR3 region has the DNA TGTGCCAGCAGCTCGGGGGGCGGCTACACCTTC.

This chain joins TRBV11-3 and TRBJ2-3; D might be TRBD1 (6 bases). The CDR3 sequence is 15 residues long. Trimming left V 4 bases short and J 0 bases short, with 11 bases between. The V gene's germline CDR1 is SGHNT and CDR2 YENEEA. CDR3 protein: CASSSTGGSTDTQYF. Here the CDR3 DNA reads TGTGCCAGCAGCTCGACAGGCGGAAGCACAGATACGCAGTATTTT.

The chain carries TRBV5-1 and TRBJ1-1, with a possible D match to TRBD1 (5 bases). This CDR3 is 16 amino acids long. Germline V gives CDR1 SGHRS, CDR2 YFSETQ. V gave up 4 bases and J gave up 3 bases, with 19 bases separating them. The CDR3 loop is CASSPITGTDYTEAFF. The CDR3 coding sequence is TGCGCCAGCAGCCCGATTACCGGGACTGATTACACTGAAGCTTTCTTT. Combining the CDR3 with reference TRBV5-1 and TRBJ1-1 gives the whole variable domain KAGVTQTPRYLIKTRGQQVTLSCSPISGHRSVSWYQQTPGQGLQFLFEYFSETQRNKGNFPGRFSGRQFSNSRSEMNVSTLELGDSALYLCASSPITGTDYTEAFFGQGTRLTVV.

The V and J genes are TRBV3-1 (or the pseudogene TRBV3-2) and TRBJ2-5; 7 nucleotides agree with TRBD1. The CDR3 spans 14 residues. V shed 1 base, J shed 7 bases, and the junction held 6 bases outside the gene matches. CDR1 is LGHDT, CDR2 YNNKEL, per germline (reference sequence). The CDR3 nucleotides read TGTGCCAGCAGCCAAGCGCAGGGGGTTGGGACCCAGTACTTC. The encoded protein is CASSQAQGVGTQYF.

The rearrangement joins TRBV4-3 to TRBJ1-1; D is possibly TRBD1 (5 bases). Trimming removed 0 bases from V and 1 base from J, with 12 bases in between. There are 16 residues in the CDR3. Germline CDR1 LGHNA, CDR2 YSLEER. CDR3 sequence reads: CASSQEGGRTNTEAFF. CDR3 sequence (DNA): TGCGCCAGCAGCCAAGAGGGGGGGAGGACGAACACTGAAGCTTTCTTT.

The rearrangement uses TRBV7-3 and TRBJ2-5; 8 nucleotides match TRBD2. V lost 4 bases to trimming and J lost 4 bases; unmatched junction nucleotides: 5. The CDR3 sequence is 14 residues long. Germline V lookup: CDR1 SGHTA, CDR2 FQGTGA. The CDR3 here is CASSSSGTRETQYF. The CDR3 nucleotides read TGTGCCAGCAGCTCCTCCGGGACTAGAGAGACCCAGTACTTC.

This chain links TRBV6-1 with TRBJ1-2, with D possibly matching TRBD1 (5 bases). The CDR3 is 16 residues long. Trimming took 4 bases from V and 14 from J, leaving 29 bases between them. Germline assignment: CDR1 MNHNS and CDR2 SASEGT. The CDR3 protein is CASSVWESGTLKSRTF. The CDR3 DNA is TGTGCCAGCAGTGTGTGGGAATCCGGGACCCTTAAAAGTCGGACCTTC.

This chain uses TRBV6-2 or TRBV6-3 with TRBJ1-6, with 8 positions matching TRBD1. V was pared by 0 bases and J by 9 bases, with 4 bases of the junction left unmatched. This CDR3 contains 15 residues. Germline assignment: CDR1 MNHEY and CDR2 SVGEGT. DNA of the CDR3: TGTGCCAGCAGTTACTCGAGGACAGGGAGTTCACCCCTCCACTTT. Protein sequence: CASSYSRTGSSPLHF.

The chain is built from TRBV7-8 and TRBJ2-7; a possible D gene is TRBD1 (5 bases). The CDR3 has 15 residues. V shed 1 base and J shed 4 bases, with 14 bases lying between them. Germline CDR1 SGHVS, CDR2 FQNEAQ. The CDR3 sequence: CASSLGTPSAYEQYF. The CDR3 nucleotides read TGTGCCAGCAGCTTAGGGACACCTTCAGCTTACGAGCAGTACTTC.